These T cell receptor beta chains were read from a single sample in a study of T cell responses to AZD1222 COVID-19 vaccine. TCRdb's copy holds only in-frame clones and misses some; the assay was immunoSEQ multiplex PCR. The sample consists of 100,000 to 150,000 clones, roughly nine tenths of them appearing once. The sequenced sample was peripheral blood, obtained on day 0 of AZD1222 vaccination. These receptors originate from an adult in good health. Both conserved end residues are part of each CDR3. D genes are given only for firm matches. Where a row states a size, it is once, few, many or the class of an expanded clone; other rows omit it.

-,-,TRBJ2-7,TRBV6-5,TGTGCCAGCAGAGGGACGGGGGTCTACGAGCAGTACTTC,CASRGTGVYEQYF
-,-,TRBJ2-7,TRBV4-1,TGCGCCAGCAGCCAAGAGTACGACAGCGCCTACGAGCAGTACTTC,CASSQEYDSAYEQYF
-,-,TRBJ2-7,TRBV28,TGTGCCAGCAGTCGAACCGGGACCGCGTCCTACGAGCAGTACTTC,CASSRTGTASYEQYF
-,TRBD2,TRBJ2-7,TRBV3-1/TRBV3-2,TGTGCCAGCAGCTCGTGGGCTAGCGGGGCCTACGAGCAGTACTTC,CASSSWASGAYEQYF
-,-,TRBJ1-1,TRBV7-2,TGTGCCAGCAGCTTGAACCTGGGGACTGAAGCTTTCTTT,CASSLNLGTEAFF
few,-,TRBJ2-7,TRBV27,TGTGCCAGCAGTTTCCGGGACACCTCCTACGAGCAGTACTTC,CASSFRDTSYEQYF
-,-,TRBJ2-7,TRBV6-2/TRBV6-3,TGTGCCAGCAGTTACGCGGGGCAGGGGTACGAGCAGTACTTC,CASSYAGQGYEQYF
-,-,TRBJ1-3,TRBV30,TGTGCCTGGTCTCCCGGCTCTGGAAACACCATATATTTT,CAWSPGSGNTIYF
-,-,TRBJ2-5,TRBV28,TGTGCCACCCTCGGGAAAGAGACCCAGTACTTC,CATLGKETQYF
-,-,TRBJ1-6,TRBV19,TGTGCCAGTAGTATCTGGACAGCGGAATCCCTCCACTTT,CASSIWTAESLHF
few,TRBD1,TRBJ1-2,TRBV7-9,TGTGCCAGCAGCCTAGACAGGGATAACTATGGCTACACCTTC,CASSLDRDNYGYTF
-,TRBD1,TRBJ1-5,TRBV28,TGTGCCAGCAGCTCTCCGGGACAGGGGTACCAGCCCCAGCATTTT,CASSSPGQGYQPQHF
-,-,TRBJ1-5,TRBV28,TGTGCCAGCAGTATACCCACAGGGAATCAGCCCCAGCATTTT,CASSIPTGNQPQHF
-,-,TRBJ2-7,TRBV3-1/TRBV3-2,TGTGCCAGGCCCATATGGGGCTACGAGCAGTACTTC,CARPIWGYEQYF
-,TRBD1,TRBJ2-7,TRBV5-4,TGTGCCAGCAGCATGGTTGGGGACAGGGTAAGCGAGCAGTACTTC,CASSMVGDRVSEQYF
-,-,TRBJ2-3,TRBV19,TGTGCCAGTAGAGGGACCTCCCGGGGAACAGATACGCAGTATTTT,CASRGTSRGTDTQYF
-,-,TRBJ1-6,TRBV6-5,TGTGCCAGCAGTTACACTCAGGGTTCACCCCTCCACTTT,CASSYTQGSPLHF
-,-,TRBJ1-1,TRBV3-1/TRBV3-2,TGTGCCAGCAGCTCGCACGGCAGGACTCGGGCTGAAGCTTTCTTT,CASSSHGRTRAEAFF
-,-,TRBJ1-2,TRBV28,TGTGCCAGCAGTTTCGCCCCCAAGGTCGCTAACTATGGCTACACCTTC,CASSFAPKVANYGYTF
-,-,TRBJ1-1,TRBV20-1,TGCAGTGCTAGGCTAGAAAAAGCTTTCTTT,CSARLEKAFF
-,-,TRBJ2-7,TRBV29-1,TGCAGCATATCACAGGGTCCCTACGAGCAGTACTTC,CSISQGPYEQYF
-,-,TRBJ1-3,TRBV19,TGTGCCAGTAGTATCGAGAGCAGAGCTGGAAACACCATATATTTT,CASSIESRAGNTIYF
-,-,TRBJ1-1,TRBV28,TGTGCCGGCGGACCGCCTGGGGACACTGAAGCTTTCTTT,CAGGPPGDTEAFF
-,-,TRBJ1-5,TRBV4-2,TGTGCCAGCAGCCAAGCACCGGCCCAGCCCCAGCATTTT,CASSQAPAQPQHF
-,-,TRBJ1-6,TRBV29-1,TGCAGCGCGCGCGCCGATCATAATTCACCCCTCCACTTT,CSARADHNSPLHF
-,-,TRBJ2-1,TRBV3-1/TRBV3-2,TGTGCCAGCAGGCCGGGGACTTCGCGCGAGCAGTTCTTC,CASRPGTSREQFF
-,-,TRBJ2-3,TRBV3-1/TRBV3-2,TGTGCCAGCAGCACCCGACAGGGCACAGATACGCAGTATTTT,CASSTRQGTDTQYF
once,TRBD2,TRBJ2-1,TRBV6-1,TGTGCCAGCAGTGATTTTAGCGGGGGGGTCAATGAGCAGTTCTTC,CASSDFSGGVNEQFF
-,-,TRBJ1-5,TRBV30,TGTGCCGGGGGGGAGCCCCAGCATTTT,CAGGEPQHF
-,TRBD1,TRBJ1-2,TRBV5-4,TGTGCCAGCAGCCGGGACAGGATCTATGGCTACACCTTC,CASSRDRIYGYTF
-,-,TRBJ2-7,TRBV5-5,TGTGCCAGCAGCTTAGGAACAGACTCCTACGAGCAGTACTTC,CASSLGTDSYEQYF
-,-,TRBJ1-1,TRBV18,TGTGCCAGCTCACCAATAGCAGCACTGAACACTGAAGCTTTCTTT,CASSPIAALNTEAFF
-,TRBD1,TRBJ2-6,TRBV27,TGTGCCAGCAGGGACCAGGGGGCAGATGGGGCCAACGTCCTGACTTTC,CASRDQGADGANVLTF
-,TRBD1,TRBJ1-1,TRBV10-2,TGCGCCAGCAGTGACAGGGGGCTTAACACTGAAGCTTTCTTT,CASSDRGLNTEAFF
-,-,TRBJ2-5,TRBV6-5,TGTGCCAGCAGTTACCCAGCCGAGACCCAGTACTTC,CASSYPAETQYF
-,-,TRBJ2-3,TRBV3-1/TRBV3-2,TGTGCCAGCAGCCAAGTCCGCGGGGGCCTTAGCACAGATACGCAGTATTTT,CASSQVRGGLSTDTQYF
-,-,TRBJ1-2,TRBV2,TGTGCCAGAGGGGGACAAAACTATGGCTACACCTTC,CARGGQNYGYTF
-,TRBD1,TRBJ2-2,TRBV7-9,TGTGCCAGCAGCCCGGGACAGGGTCACACCGGGGAGCTGTTTTTT,CASSPGQGHTGELFF
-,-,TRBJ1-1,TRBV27,TGTGCCAGCGCCCCACCAGGGTCCACTGAAGCTTTCTTT,CASAPPGSTEAFF
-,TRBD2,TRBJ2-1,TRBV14,TGTGCCAGCAGCCATCGGACTAGACTAGGTGAGCAGTTCTTC,CASSHRTRLGEQFF
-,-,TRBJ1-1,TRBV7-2,TGTGCCAGCAGCTTAATGAGAATTGAAGCTTTCTTT,CASSLMRIEAFF
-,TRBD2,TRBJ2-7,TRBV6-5,TGTGCCAGTCGGGGGGGAGGCTCCTACGAGCAGTACTTC,CASRGGGSYEQYF
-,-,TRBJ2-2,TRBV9,TGTGCCAGCAGCGTCCGTAGTCACACCGGGGAGCTGTTTTTT,CASSVRSHTGELFF
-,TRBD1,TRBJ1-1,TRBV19,TGTGCCAGTAGTACTTCGGCAACAGGGGACGACGCTTTCTTT,CASSTSATGDDAFF
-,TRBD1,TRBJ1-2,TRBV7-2,TGTGCCAGCAGCCCACTCGGACAGGGCAGGTCATTGGATGGCTACACCTTC,CASSPLGQGRSLDGYTF